This T cell receptor (beta chain) was observed in a study of blood T cells in healthy people across ages. Broader study findings: Diversity figures derived from one million T cells were judged to underestimate the true value. As age increased, TCR beta diversity per million T cells fell in a roughly linear fashion. Long-lived donors had more naive CD4+ cells and higher diversity than aged donors.

Points on this clonotype: Its specificity is not known.

Primed by a sample-barcoded 5' primer and a J-beta primer mix, a second PCR proceeded for about 6 to 11 cycles. TCRdb redid the calling of the 5' RACE reads with MiXCR, one entry per CDR3 protein. This sample has about 1.4 million distinct CDR3 sequences; 45% to 70% occur once, and the top ten carry over 5.5%. The germline CDR1 and CDR2 sequences are KGHSH and LQKENI. Losses at the gene ends were 5 bases for V and 0 bases for J; bases not matched to a gene: 5. This CDR3 has 16 residues. The sample comprised blood. This TCR was sampled from a man aged 18 to 29 in good health. This rearrangement joins TRBV18 to TRBJ1-2; 11 bases agree with TRBD1. The CDR3 loop reads CASSGQGAPPNYGYTF. The CDR3 DNA is TGTGCCAGCTCAGGACAGGGGGCGCCCCCTAACTATGGCTACACCTTC.